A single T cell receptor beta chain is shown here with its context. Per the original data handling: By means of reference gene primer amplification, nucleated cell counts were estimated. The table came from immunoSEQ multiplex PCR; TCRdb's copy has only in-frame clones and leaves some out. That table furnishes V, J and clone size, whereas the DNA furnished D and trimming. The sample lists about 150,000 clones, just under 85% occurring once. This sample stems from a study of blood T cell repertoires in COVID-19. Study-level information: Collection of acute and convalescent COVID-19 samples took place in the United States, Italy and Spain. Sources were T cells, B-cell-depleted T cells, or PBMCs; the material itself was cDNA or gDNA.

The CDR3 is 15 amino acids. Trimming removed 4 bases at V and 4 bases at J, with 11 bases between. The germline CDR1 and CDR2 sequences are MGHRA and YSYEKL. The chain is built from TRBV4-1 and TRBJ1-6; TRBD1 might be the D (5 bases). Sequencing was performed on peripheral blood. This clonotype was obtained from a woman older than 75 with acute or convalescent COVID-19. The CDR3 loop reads CASSRGEGYNSPLHF. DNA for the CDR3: TGCGCCAGCAGCCGGGGGGAGGGTTATAATTCACCCCTCCACTTT.